Listed here is a single T cell receptor (beta chain). No antigen is known for it. Time point specified: week 5, during vaccination. The investigators gave 300 ug of mutant IDH1 20-mer peptide in each vaccine dose, together with topical imiquimod. This CDR3 is 14 amino acids long. The V end lost 2 bases, the J end lost 2 bases, and 10 bases lay between the germline ends. From germline, CDR1 is KGHSH and CDR2 LQKENI. The table came from immunoSEQ multiplex PCR; TCRdb's copy has only in-frame clones and leaves some out. The sample holds 75,000 to 80,000 clones, more than 85% seen once. The sample originates from a study of a mutant IDH1 vaccine in newly diagnosed glioma. Study in general: With temozolomide cycles, or 4-6 weeks after radiotherapy alone, vaccination was started. Most patients had radiochemotherapy with temozolomide before enrollment; others had one alone. Study results and limitations: Pseudoprogression apparently tracked independently of changes in top peripheral T cell clonotypes.

V usage is TRBV18 and J usage is TRBJ2-7, with D possibly TRBD1 on 5 matching bases. Sequenced here: PBMCs, sampled from a glioma patient whose treatment included an IDH1 peptide vaccine. The clonotype comes from a woman between 45 and 65 years old with glioma. The chain's CDR3 is CASSPARQTYEQYF. The DNA of the CDR3 is TGTGCCAGCTCACCAGCGAGACAGACCTACGAGCAGTACTTC.